This TCR beta chain was observed in a study of cytomegalovirus exposure and HLA in healthy donors. Overall study findings and caveats: Reported findings show TCR beta sequences accurately forecast HLA-A and HLA-B alleles in most subjects. Previously analyzed data showed that most TCR beta V segments were productive at a frequency of about 87% or about 30%.

Trimming left V 6 bases short and J 3 bases short, with 3 bases between. The germline V gene has CDR1 SNHLY and CDR2 FYNNEI. The CDR3 totals 10 residues. A word on this clone: The antigen remains undetermined.

PCR primers comprised 60 Vbeta and 13 Jbeta primers. Assay used: immunoSEQ multiplex PCR; TCRdb lists only in-frame clones, some missing. This sample has 150,000 or so clones, with roughly 80% found just once. Every donor was a healthy person donating bone marrow. The sample was PBMCs. The TCR was taken from a man in his forties or fifties in good health and CMV-seropositive. The chain combines TRBV2 with TRBJ2-7; D remains ambiguous. CDR3 residues: CASRYYEQYF. In nucleotides, the CDR3 is TGTGCCAGCAGGTACTACGAGCAGTACTTC.